This T cell receptor beta chain is from a study of siplizumab effects on memory and regulatory T cells. Study findings and constraints: Suppressive function of proliferating Tregs from siplizumab cultures was not confirmed.

As for this clone: Its antigen is undetermined.

With 0 bases clipped from V and 8 bases from J, the junction kept 5 bases outside the gene matches. This CDR3 contains 14 residues. Looked up from germline, CDR1 is SGHRS and CDR2 is YFSETQ. TCRdb's table, derived via immunoSEQ multiplex PCR, lists solely in-frame clones and lacks some. The sample records some 100,000 clones, around 95% being singletons. The receptor's source is a human donor in good health. Input material: naive CD4+ T cells sorted from blood. The chain recombines TRBV5-1 with TRBJ1-1; the match to TRBD1 covers 9 bases. CDR3 sequence reads: CASSLAAGQGEAFF. The CDR3 nucleotides read TGCGCCAGCAGCTTGGCAGCGGGACAGGGCGAAGCTTTCTTT.